This TCR beta chain was sequenced for a study of T cells in Graves' hyperthyroidism and ophthalmopathy. Study as a whole: Before any treatment, at initial diagnosis, peripheral blood was collected.

Whole-study results and caveats: Most thyroid-expanded clonotypes above 0.001 were also found in blood.

There are many counts of this clonotype. Its specificity is unknown. Patients were excluded for uncontrolled infection, other autoimmune disease, pregnancy or lactation. The PBMCs were sourced from fresh peripheral blood (about 9.6 ml). Germline V gene sequence: CDR1 KGHDR, CDR2 SFDVKD. V shed 5 bases, J shed 2 bases, and the junction held 7 bases outside the gene matches. The CDR3 spans 15 residues. Regions amplified from RNA transcripts were the TCR beta CDR3 regions. TCR CDR3 regions were first amplified by RT-PCR with HTBI primers. TCRdb reprocessed the multiplex PCR reads with MiXCR, giving one entry per CDR3 protein. This sample has approximately 370,000 distinct CDR3 sequences; approximately 15% occur once, and the top ten carry about 31%.

This TCR derives from a woman aged 25-40 years with Graves' hyperthyroidism. The chain joins TRBV24-1 to TRBJ1-1, with TRBD1 matching 7 bases. Sequencing was performed on blood. The CDR3 here is CATSGGQASNTEAFF. The CDR3 nucleotides read TGTGCCACCAGTGGAGGACAGGCCTCAAACACTGAAGCTTTCTTT.